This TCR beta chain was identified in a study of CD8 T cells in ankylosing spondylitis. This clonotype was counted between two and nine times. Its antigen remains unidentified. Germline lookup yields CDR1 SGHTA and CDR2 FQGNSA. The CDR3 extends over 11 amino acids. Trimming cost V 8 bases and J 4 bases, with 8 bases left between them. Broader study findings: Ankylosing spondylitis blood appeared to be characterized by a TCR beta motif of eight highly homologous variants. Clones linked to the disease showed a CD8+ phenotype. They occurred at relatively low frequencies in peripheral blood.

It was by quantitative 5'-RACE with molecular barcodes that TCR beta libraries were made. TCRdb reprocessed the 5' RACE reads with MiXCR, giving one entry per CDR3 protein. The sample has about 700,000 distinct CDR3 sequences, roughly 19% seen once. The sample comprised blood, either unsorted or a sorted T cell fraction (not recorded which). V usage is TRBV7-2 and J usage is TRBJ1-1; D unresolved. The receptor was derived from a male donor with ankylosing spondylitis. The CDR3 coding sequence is TGTGCCAGCGGATTTTTCACTGAAGCTTTCTTT. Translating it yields CASGFFTEAFF. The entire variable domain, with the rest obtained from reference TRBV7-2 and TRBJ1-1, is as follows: GAGVSQSPSNKVTEKGKDVELRCDPISGHTALYWYRQSLGQGLEFLIYFQGNSAPDKSGLPSDRFSAERTGGSVSTLTIQRTQQEDSAVYLCASGFFTEAFFGQGTRLTVV.